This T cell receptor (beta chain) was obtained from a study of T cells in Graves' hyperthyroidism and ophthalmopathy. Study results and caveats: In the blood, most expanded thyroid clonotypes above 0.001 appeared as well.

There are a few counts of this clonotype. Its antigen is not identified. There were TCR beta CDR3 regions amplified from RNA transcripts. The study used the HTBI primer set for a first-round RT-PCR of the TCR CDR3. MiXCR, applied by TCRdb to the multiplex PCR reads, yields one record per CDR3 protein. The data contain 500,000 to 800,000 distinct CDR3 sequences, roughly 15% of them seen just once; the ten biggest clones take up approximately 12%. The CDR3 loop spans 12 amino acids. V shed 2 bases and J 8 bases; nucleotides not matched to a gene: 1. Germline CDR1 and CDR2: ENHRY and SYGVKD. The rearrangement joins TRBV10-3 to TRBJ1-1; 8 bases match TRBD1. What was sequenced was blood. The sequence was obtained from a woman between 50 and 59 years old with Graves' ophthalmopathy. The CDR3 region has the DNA TGTGCCATCAGTGAGCGGACAGGGGAAGCTTTCTTT. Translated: CAISERTGEAFF.